These T cell receptor beta chains were read from a single sample in a study of cytomegalovirus exposure and HLA in healthy donors. Repertoires were generated with immunoSEQ multiplex PCR, while TCRdb's copy carries only in-frame clones and drops some. This table holds 150,000 to 200,000 clones, roughly 77% found once. The sequencing input was PBMCs. These receptors were taken from a woman aged 30 to 39 in good health and CMV-seronegative. Both conserved end residues are part of each CDR3. The D gene is left open where the match is weak. Clone sizes are given selectively: once, few, many, or a class where the clone is expanded.

V gene: TRBV5-1; J gene: TRBJ1-2; clone size: .; D gene: .; CDR3 protein: CASSLSRGYGYTF; CDR3 DNA: TGCGCCAGCAGCTTGTCCAGGGGCTATGGCTACACCTTC
V gene: TRBV6-6; J gene: TRBJ1-6; clone size: .; D gene: .; CDR3 protein: CASSYSGGDGSPLHF; CDR3 DNA: TGTGCCAGCAGTTACTCGGGGGGGGACGGATCACCCCTCCACTTT
V gene: TRBV4-1; J gene: TRBJ1-1; clone size: .; D gene: .; CDR3 protein: CASSQGRGRMENTEAFF; CDR3 DNA: TGCGCCAGCAGCCAAGGCAGGGGAAGAATGGAGAACACTGAAGCTTTCTTT
V gene: TRBV5-1; J gene: TRBJ2-7; clone size: few; D gene: TRBD2; CDR3 protein: CASSSSGMSSYEQYF; CDR3 DNA: TGCGCCAGCAGCTCTAGCGGGATGAGCTCCTACGAGCAGTACTTC
V gene: TRBV19; J gene: TRBJ2-7; clone size: .; D gene: .; CDR3 protein: CASSKTEELLEQYF; CDR3 DNA: TGTGCCAGTAGCAAGACAGAAGAGCTACTCGAGCAGTACTTC
V gene: TRBV2; J gene: TRBJ1-2; clone size: .; D gene: .; CDR3 protein: CASNTRVSNYGYTF; CDR3 DNA: TGTGCCAGCAACACCAGGGTATCTAACTATGGCTACACCTTC
V gene: TRBV28; J gene: TRBJ1-2; clone size: .; D gene: TRBD1; CDR3 protein: CASSFQDRGKGYTF; CDR3 DNA: TGTGCCAGCAGTTTCCAAGACAGGGGGAAGGGCTACACCTTC
V gene: TRBV27; J gene: TRBJ1-1; clone size: .; D gene: .; CDR3 protein: CASTTKGSHRTEAFF; CDR3 DNA: TGTGCCAGCACGACGAAGGGGTCGCATAGGACTGAAGCTTTCTTT
V gene: TRBV4-1; J gene: TRBJ1-5; clone size: .; D gene: TRBD1; CDR3 protein: CASSPPGQGNQPQHF; CDR3 DNA: TGCGCCAGCAGCCCTCCGGGACAGGGGAATCAGCCCCAGCATTTT
V gene: TRBV6-1; J gene: TRBJ1-6; clone size: .; D gene: .; CDR3 protein: CASSINSGNNSPLHF; CDR3 DNA: TGTGCCAGCAGTATAAACTCAGGGAATAATTCACCCCTCCACTTT
V gene: TRBV7-6; J gene: TRBJ2-7; clone size: .; D gene: .; CDR3 protein: CAGSYPPTYEQYF; CDR3 DNA: TGTGCCGGTTCCTACCCCCCGACCTACGAGCAGTACTTC
V gene: TRBV2; J gene: TRBJ2-3; clone size: .; D gene: TRBD1; CDR3 protein: CASSGRTGATDTQYF; CDR3 DNA: TGTGCCAGCAGTGGACGGACAGGGGCGACGGATACGCAGTATTTT
V gene: TRBV25-1; J gene: TRBJ2-3; clone size: .; D gene: .; CDR3 protein: CASSASRGADTQYF; CDR3 DNA: TGTGCCAGCAGTGCAAGCAGGGGCGCAGATACGCAGTATTTT
V gene: TRBV5-1; J gene: TRBJ2-5; clone size: .; D gene: .; CDR3 protein: CASSREEALQETQYF; CDR3 DNA: TGCGCCAGCAGCCGCGAGGAAGCGCTCCAAGAGACCCAGTACTTC
V gene: TRBV6-5; J gene: TRBJ2-2; clone size: .; D gene: TRBD1; CDR3 protein: CASGRDRGRGELFF; CDR3 DNA: TGTGCCAGCGGAAGGGACAGGGGGCGCGGGGAGCTGTTTTTT
V gene: TRBV7-2; J gene: TRBJ1-4; clone size: .; D gene: TRBD1; CDR3 protein: CASSLGRGTGNEKLFF; CDR3 DNA: TGTGCCAGCAGCTTAGGGCGGGGGACAGGGAATGAAAAACTGTTTTTT
V gene: TRBV6-6; J gene: TRBJ2-7; clone size: .; D gene: TRBD2; CDR3 protein: CASSPLAGGPGEQYF; CDR3 DNA: TGTGCCAGCAGTCCCCTAGCGGGGGGGCCGGGGGAGCAGTACTTC
V gene: TRBV7-8; J gene: TRBJ2-1; clone size: .; D gene: TRBD2; CDR3 protein: CASSHTWGLQYNEQFF; CDR3 DNA: TGTGCCAGCAGCCACACTTGGGGACTACAATACAATGAGCAGTTCTTC
V gene: TRBV5-1; J gene: TRBJ2-1; clone size: .; D gene: .; CDR3 protein: CASSPAQGLDEQFF; CDR3 DNA: TGCGCCAGCAGCCCCGCGCAGGGGTTGGATGAGCAGTTCTTC
V gene: TRBV11-2; J gene: TRBJ2-7; clone size: .; D gene: .; CDR3 protein: CASSLGGSTTNYEQYF; CDR3 DNA: TGTGCCAGCAGCTTAGGAGGGTCCACGACCAACTACGAGCAGTACTTC
V gene: TRBV28; J gene: TRBJ1-6; clone size: .; D gene: .; CDR3 protein: CASRYSYNSPLHF; CDR3 DNA: TGTGCCAGCAGATACTCCTATAATTCACCCCTCCACTTT
V gene: TRBV5-1; J gene: TRBJ1-4; clone size: .; D gene: .; CDR3 protein: CASSLSLGAGNEKLFF; CDR3 DNA: TGCGCCAGCAGCTTGTCTCTGGGGGCAGGTAATGAAAAACTGTTTTTT
V gene: TRBV5-1; J gene: TRBJ1-4; clone size: .; D gene: .; CDR3 protein: CASSLFGSGTNEKLFF; CDR3 DNA: TGCGCCAGCAGCTTGTTTGGCTCGGGTACTAATGAAAAACTGTTTTTT
V gene: TRBV2; J gene: TRBJ1-2; clone size: .; D gene: TRBD1; CDR3 protein: CASIYEGQAFGYTF; CDR3 DNA: TGTGCCAGCATTTATGAGGGACAGGCATTCGGCTACACCTTC
V gene: TRBV13; J gene: TRBJ2-7; clone size: .; D gene: .; CDR3 protein: CASSPGRDSSYEQYF; CDR3 DNA: TGTGCCAGCAGCCCTGGCCGGGACTCCTCCTACGAGCAGTACTTC
V gene: TRBV6-5; J gene: TRBJ1-1; clone size: .; D gene: TRBD1; CDR3 protein: CASSKDRANTEAFF; CDR3 DNA: TGTGCCAGCAGTAAGGACAGGGCAAACACTGAAGCTTTCTTT
V gene: TRBV6-5; J gene: TRBJ2-3; clone size: .; D gene: .; CDR3 protein: CASRPHPGSTDTQYF; CDR3 DNA: TGTGCCAGCAGACCCCACCCGGGGAGCACAGATACGCAGTATTTT
V gene: TRBV11-2; J gene: TRBJ1-1; clone size: .; D gene: .; CDR3 protein: CASSLGRNTEAFF; CDR3 DNA: TGTGCCAGCAGCTTAGGGAGAAACACTGAAGCTTTCTTT
V gene: TRBV16; J gene: TRBJ2-7; clone size: few; D gene: .; CDR3 protein: CASSQYRGGEQYF; CDR3 DNA: TGTGCCAGCAGCCAATATCGAGGTGGCGAGCAGTACTTC
V gene: TRBV5-4; J gene: TRBJ2-1; clone size: .; D gene: TRBD2; CDR3 protein: CASSQGTSGGYNEQFF; CDR3 DNA: TGTGCCAGCAGTCAAGGGACTAGCGGGGGGTACAATGAGCAGTTCTTC
V gene: TRBV14; J gene: TRBJ2-3; clone size: .; D gene: .; CDR3 protein: CASSRGSTTGDTQYF; CDR3 DNA: TGTGCCAGCAGCCGGGGCAGTACGACGGGAGATACGCAGTATTTT
V gene: TRBV18; J gene: TRBJ1-3; clone size: .; D gene: TRBD1; CDR3 protein: CASSLDRAAGNTIYF; CDR3 DNA: TGTGCCAGCTCGCTTGACAGGGCGGCTGGAAACACCATATATTTT
V gene: TRBV6-6; J gene: TRBJ1-1; clone size: many; D gene: .; CDR3 protein: CASRLHTGKDTEAFF; CDR3 DNA: TGTGCCAGCAGGTTGCATACAGGGAAGGACACTGAAGCTTTCTTT